This TCR beta chain derives from a study of shared T cell receptors in the human thymus. This table comes from immunoSEQ multiplex PCR, and its TCRdb copy is limited to in-frame clones, with some not included. The sample yields about 730,000 clones, approximately 83% seen once. Trimming stripped 4 bases from V and 4 bases from J, with 10 bases between. This CDR3 contains 14 residues. Germline CDR1 and CDR2: MNHNY and SVGAGI (reference sequence). These data also formed part of another study, on human thymus T cells. This second study says: Resections that were taken during corrective heart surgery supplied the thymus tissue.

The sequenced sample was thymocytes. This clonotype was obtained from a girl under two years old with a congenital heart defect. This rearrangement joins TRBV6-6 to TRBJ2-2; D gene ambiguous. The CDR3 DNA is TGTGCCAGCAGTTTCCTCACTGCCACCGGGGAGCTGTTTTTT. Translated: CASSFLTATGELFF.